The rows below give T cell receptor beta chains drawn from one sample of a study of beta chain features in type 1 diabetes. Libraries were prepared by immunoSEQ multiplex PCR; TCRdb keeps only in-frame clonotypes and omits some of them. The table records 200,000 to 300,000 clones, around 21% of them present only once. Sequenced: naive CD4+ T cells from blood. These receptor sequences come from a woman aged 35 to 49 with type 1 diabetes. CDR3s include the opening cysteine and the closing phenylalanine or tryptophan. The order of the fields is D gene, J gene, clone size, V gene, CDR3 DNA, CDR3 protein. A D gene is named only where the DNA matches it firmly. Expanded clones get a size class; other rows say once, few or many, or leave the size out.

D: -; J: TRBJ2-7; size: -; V: TRBV4-3; DNA: TGCGCCAGCAGCCAAGGGCGCGGTAGCGGAGCCTACGAGCAGTACTTC; CDR3: CASSQGRGSGAYEQYF
D: -; J: TRBJ2-6; size: few; V: TRBV2; DNA: TGTGCCAGCATCCCAGACAGTCCGGGGGCCAACGTCCTGACTTTC; CDR3: CASIPDSPGANVLTF
D: -; J: TRBJ2-2; size: few; V: TRBV2; DNA: TGTGCCAGCAGTGAGATAGGGACACCGAACACCGGGGAGCTGTTTTTT; CDR3: CASSEIGTPNTGELFF
D: TRBD1; J: TRBJ2-1; size: -; V: TRBV7-2; DNA: TGTGCCAGCAGCTTACAGGGACAGGGGGCGTATGAGCAGTTCTTC; CDR3: CASSLQGQGAYEQFF
D: -; J: TRBJ1-1; size: few; V: TRBV5-4; DNA: TGTGCCAGCAGCTTAGACAGATCGAACACTGAAGCTTTCTTT; CDR3: CASSLDRSNTEAFF
D: TRBD1; J: TRBJ2-5; size: -; V: TRBV9; DNA: TGTGCCAGCAGCGTAGCGGGACAGGGTGGCCAAGAGACCCAGTACTTC; CDR3: CASSVAGQGGQETQYF
D: -; J: TRBJ2-5; size: -; V: TRBV18; DNA: TGTGCCAGCTCACCCCAGACCCCAGGGGTCAGTGGAGAGACCCAGTACTTC; CDR3: CASSPQTPGVSGETQYF
D: -; J: TRBJ2-5; size: few; V: TRBV7-2; DNA: TGTGCCAGCAGCCGAAGTCAGGGGCGGTGGACCCAAGAGACCCAGTACTTC; CDR3: CASSRSQGRWTQETQYF
D: TRBD2; J: TRBJ2-1; size: few; V: TRBV2; DNA: TGTGCCAGTCGCCTATTAGCGGGAGGTTCGAATGAGCAGTTCTTC; CDR3: CASRLLAGGSNEQFF
D: TRBD1; J: TRBJ2-2; size: few; V: TRBV7-9; DNA: TGTGCCAGCAGCCCCGGGACAGCTTCGAACACCGGGGAGCTGTTTTTT; CDR3: CASSPGTASNTGELFF
D: -; J: TRBJ1-3; size: few; V: TRBV4-3; DNA: TGCGCCAGCAGCCAAGGGGCTATCGGAGGAAACACCATATATTTT; CDR3: CASSQGAIGGNTIYF
D: TRBD1; J: TRBJ1-2; size: few; V: TRBV9; DNA: TGTGCCAGCAGCAGGGGACAGGGCAACTATGGCTACACCTTC; CDR3: CASSRGQGNYGYTF
D: TRBD1; J: TRBJ2-7; size: few; V: TRBV30; DNA: TGTGCCTGGAGTCGGACAGGTTTTTCCTACGAGCAGTACTTC; CDR3: CAWSRTGFSYEQYF
D: -; J: TRBJ1-1; size: few; V: TRBV7-2; DNA: TGTGCCAGCAGCTTTCCCTATAATTCGAACACTGAAGCTTTCTTT; CDR3: CASSFPYNSNTEAFF
D: -; J: TRBJ1-5; size: few; V: TRBV2; DNA: TGTGCCAGCAGTGAGACAGACAATCAGCCCCAGCATTTT; CDR3: CASSETDNQPQHF
D: TRBD2; J: TRBJ2-1; size: -; V: TRBV19; DNA: TGTGCCAGTAGTATCGGGGGAGGGGCGTACAATGAGCAGTTCTTC; CDR3: CASSIGGGAYNEQFF
D: -; J: TRBJ1-5; size: few; V: TRBV18; DNA: TGTGCCAGCTCACCACAAGGGGCCAATCAGCCCCAGCATTTT; CDR3: CASSPQGANQPQHF
D: TRBD2; J: TRBJ2-5; size: -; V: TRBV18; DNA: TGTGCCAGCTCACCGGCGGGGGGATTAGAGACCCAGTACTTC; CDR3: CASSPAGGLETQYF
D: TRBD1; J: TRBJ2-1; size: -; V: TRBV7-3; DNA: TGTGCCAGCAGCTTAAGGCCCGGGACAGGGAACAATGAGCAGTTCTTC; CDR3: CASSLRPGTGNNEQFF
D: -; J: TRBJ2-4; size: -; V: TRBV14; DNA: TGTGCCAGCAGCCAAGGAGGCGGGATAGCCAAAAACATTCAGTACTTC; CDR3: CASSQGGGIAKNIQYF
D: TRBD1; J: TRBJ1-6; size: few; V: TRBV5-4; DNA: TGTGCCAGCAGCTTGAGGGACAGGGGTCCCCCCCTCCACTTT; CDR3: CASSLRDRGPPLHF
D: -; J: TRBJ2-1; size: few; V: TRBV5-1; DNA: TGCGCCAGCAGCCCCGACTTAAGCTCCTACAATGAGCAGTTCTTC; CDR3: CASSPDLSSYNEQFF
D: TRBD2; J: TRBJ2-1; size: -; V: TRBV7-2; DNA: TGTGCCAGCAGCCCCCGACTAGCGGGGGGGCTGGGCAATGAGCAGTTCTTC; CDR3: CASSPRLAGGLGNEQFF
D: -; J: TRBJ2-7; size: few; V: TRBV27; DNA: TGTGCCAGCAGCCCGACAGCTGTCTACGAGCAGTACTTC; CDR3: CASSPTAVYEQYF
D: -; J: TRBJ2-2; size: -; V: TRBV18; DNA: TGTGCCAGCTCAAACGAGCGTAACACCGGGGAGCTGTTTTTT; CDR3: CASSNERNTGELFF
D: -; J: TRBJ1-3; size: -; V: TRBV15; DNA: TGTGCCACCAGCATTGGGGGGAACGCTGGAAACACCATATATTTT; CDR3: CATSIGGNAGNTIYF
D: TRBD1; J: TRBJ1-6; size: -; V: TRBV28; DNA: TGTGCCAGCAGCCAGGACAGGACTTCACCCCTCCACTTT; CDR3: CASSQDRTSPLHF
D: TRBD2; J: TRBJ2-3; size: few; V: TRBV28; DNA: TGTGCCAGCAGTTTGACTAGCGTCGTCCGTGGTACGCAGTATTTT; CDR3: CASSLTSVVRGTQYF
D: TRBD2; J: TRBJ2-1; size: -; V: TRBV4-3; DNA: TGCGCCAGCAGCCAGTGGACTAGCGGTTCACACAATGAGCAGTTCTTC; CDR3: CASSQWTSGSHNEQFF
D: -; J: TRBJ2-7; size: -; V: TRBV28; DNA: TGTGCCAGCAGTTTCCTCGACCGGGACATCCACGAGCAGTACTTC; CDR3: CASSFLDRDIHEQYF
D: -; J: TRBJ1-5; size: -; V: TRBV9; DNA: TGTGCCAGCAGCGTACAGGGGTATAGCAATCAGCCCCAGCATTTT; CDR3: CASSVQGYSNQPQHF
D: -; J: TRBJ2-4; size: -; V: TRBV5-6; DNA: TGTGCCAGCAGTCGTAGTCCGGCCAAAAACATTCAGTACTTC; CDR3: CASSRSPAKNIQYF
D: TRBD1; J: TRBJ1-2; size: few; V: TRBV29-1; DNA: TGCAGCGTCGGGACAGGGGATAACTATGGCTACACCTTC; CDR3: CSVGTGDNYGYTF
D: TRBD2; J: TRBJ2-6; size: -; V: TRBV29-1; DNA: TGCAGCGTTCTGGGGGGGTCTGGGGCCAACGTCCTGACTTTC; CDR3: CSVLGGSGANVLTF
D: TRBD1; J: TRBJ2-5; size: -; V: TRBV5-1; DNA: TGCGCCAGCAGCTTGGTTGCGACAGGGGGAGAGACCCAGTACTTC; CDR3: CASSLVATGGETQYF
D: -; J: TRBJ1-1; size: few; V: TRBV7-9; DNA: TGTGCCAGCAGCTTAAGAGACGTAGCTTTGAACACTGAAGCTTTCTTT; CDR3: CASSLRDVALNTEAFF
D: -; J: TRBJ2-3; size: few; V: TRBV20-1; DNA: TGCAGTGCTGTTCTAGCCGATACGCAGTATTTT; CDR3: CSAVLADTQYF
D: -; J: TRBJ2-3; size: once; V: TRBV2; DNA: TGTGCCAGCAGTGATGGCTCCGGCACAGATACGCAGTATTTT; CDR3: CASSDGSGTDTQYF
D: TRBD1; J: TRBJ2-7; size: -; V: TRBV30; DNA: TGTGCCTGGCATCAGGACAGGGGATCACAGGACGAGCAGTACTTC; CDR3: CAWHQDRGSQDEQYF
D: TRBD1; J: TRBJ1-5; size: -; V: TRBV5-8; DNA: TGTGCCAGCAGCAAACAGGGGGGAAGGTGGGATCAGCCCCAGCATTTT; CDR3: CASSKQGGRWDQPQHF
D: -; J: TRBJ1-1; size: -; V: TRBV15; DNA: TGTGCCACCAGCAGAGGTAGCCCGAACACTGAAGCTTTCTTT; CDR3: CATSRGSPNTEAFF